The 2 T cell receptor beta chains below were found in one sample sequenced in a study of T cells after posttransplantation cyclophosphamide. Sequencing was performed with immunoSEQ multiplex PCR; in TCRdb, only in-frame clones are kept and a portion is missing. Observed in the sample are roughly 42,000 clones, none of them singletons. Sequencing was carried out using PBMCs. The source of these receptors is a woman aged 45-60 years in good health and a related stem cell transplant donor.

The gene calls are TRBV28 and TRBJ2-3; 11 positions match TRBD2. The CDR3 totals 17 residues. The junction had 10 bases not matched to a gene; V was cut back by 8 bases and J by 0 bases. Germline lookup yields CDR1 MDHEN and CDR2 SYDVKM. The DNA of the CDR3 is TGTGCCAGCCAAAGTACCATAGCGGGGGGGAGCACAGATACGCAGTATTTT. It translates to CASQSTIAGGSTDTQYF.

This clone was counted ten times or more. The chain combines TRBV5-1 with TRBJ2-1, with a weak D call TRBD1 (6 bases). Germline CDR1 is SGHRS and CDR2 is YFSETQ. Between the trimmed V and J ends, which lost 4 bases and 1 base, there was a span of 12 bases. The CDR3 contains 15 residues. CDR3 region: CASSPGTLSYNEQFF. CDR3 nucleotides: TGCGCCAGCAGCCCCGGGACATTGTCCTACAATGAGCAGTTCTTC.